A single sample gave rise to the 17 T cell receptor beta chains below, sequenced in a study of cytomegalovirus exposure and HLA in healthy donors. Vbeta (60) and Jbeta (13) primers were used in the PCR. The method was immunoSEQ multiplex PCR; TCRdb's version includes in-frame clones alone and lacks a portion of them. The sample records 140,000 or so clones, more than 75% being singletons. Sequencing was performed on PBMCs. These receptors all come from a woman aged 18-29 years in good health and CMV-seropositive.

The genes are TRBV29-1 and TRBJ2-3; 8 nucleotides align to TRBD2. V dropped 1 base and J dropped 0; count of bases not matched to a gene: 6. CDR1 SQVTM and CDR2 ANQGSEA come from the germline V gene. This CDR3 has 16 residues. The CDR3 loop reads CSVEAPGGVSTDTQYF. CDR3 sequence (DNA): TGCAGCGTTGAAGCCCCCGGGGGGGTGAGCACAGATACGCAGTATTTT.

Here the CDR3 reads CASSYFDTTEAFF. CDR3 sequence (DNA): TGTGCCAGCAGTTACTTCGACACCACTGAAGCTTTCTTT. V and J are TRBV6-5 and TRBJ1-1, with D unresolved. CDR3 length: 13 amino acids. With 1 base removed from V and 4 bases from J, the gap between germline ends came to 7 bases. Looked up from germline, CDR1 is MNHEY and CDR2 is SVGAGI.

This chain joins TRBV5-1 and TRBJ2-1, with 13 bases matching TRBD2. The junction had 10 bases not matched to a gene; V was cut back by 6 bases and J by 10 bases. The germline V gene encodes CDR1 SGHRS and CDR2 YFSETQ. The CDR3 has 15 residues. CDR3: CASTQGLAGSQEQFF. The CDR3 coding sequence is TGCGCCAGCACCCAGGGACTAGCGGGGAGCCAAGAGCAGTTCTTC.

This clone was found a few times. The CDR3, as DNA: TGTGCCAGCAGTGAAGAAGTGGCAGGGGGAACAACTGAAGCTTTCTTT. It codes for CASSEEVAGGTTEAFF. V is TRBV6-1 and J is TRBJ1-1, with 7 bases aligning to TRBD1. After removal of 1 base from V and 5 bases from J, the junction contained 10 bases not matched to a gene. The CDR3 is made up of 16 amino acids. The germline V gene encodes CDR1 MNHNS and CDR2 SASEGT.

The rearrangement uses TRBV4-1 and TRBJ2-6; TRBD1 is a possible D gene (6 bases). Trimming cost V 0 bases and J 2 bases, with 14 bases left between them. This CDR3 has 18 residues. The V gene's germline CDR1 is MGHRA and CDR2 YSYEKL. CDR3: CASSQDPDHRAGANVLTF. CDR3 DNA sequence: TGCGCCAGCAGCCAAGATCCAGATCACAGGGCTGGGGCCAACGTCCTGACTTTC.

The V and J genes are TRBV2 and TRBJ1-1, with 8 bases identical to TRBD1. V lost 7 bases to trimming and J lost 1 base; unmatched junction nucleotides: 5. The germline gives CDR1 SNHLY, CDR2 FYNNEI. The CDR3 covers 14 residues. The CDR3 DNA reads TGTGCCAGCACTCGGCAGGGGGCGAACACTGAAGCTTTCTTT. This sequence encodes CASTRQGANTEAFF.

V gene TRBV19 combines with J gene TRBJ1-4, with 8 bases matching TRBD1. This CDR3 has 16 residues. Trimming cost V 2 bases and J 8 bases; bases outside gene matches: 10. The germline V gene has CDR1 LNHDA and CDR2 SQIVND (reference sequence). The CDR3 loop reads CASSITTGQAGEKLFF. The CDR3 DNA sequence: TGTGCCAGTAGTATAACAACGGGACAGGCGGGCGAAAAACTGTTTTTT.

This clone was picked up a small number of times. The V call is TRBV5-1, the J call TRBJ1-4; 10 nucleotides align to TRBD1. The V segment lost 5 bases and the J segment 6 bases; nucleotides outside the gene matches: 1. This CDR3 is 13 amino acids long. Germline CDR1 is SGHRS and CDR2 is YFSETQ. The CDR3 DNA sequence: TGCGCCAGCAGGGGACAGGGGTATGAAAAACTGTTTTTT. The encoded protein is CASRGQGYEKLFF.

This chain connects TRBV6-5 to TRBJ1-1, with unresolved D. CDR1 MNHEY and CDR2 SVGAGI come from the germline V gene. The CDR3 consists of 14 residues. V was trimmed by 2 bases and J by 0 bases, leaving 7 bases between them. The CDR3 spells CASSYAMMNTEAFF. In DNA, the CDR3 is TGTGCCAGCAGTTACGCGATGATGAACACTGAAGCTTTCTTT.

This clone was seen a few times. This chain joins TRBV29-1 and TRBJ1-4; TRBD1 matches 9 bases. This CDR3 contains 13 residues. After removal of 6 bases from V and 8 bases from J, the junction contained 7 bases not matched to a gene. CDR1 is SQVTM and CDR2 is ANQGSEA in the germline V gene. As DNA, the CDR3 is TGCAGCGTCACCGGGACAGGGTTGGAAAAACTGTTTTTT. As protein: CSVTGTGLEKLFF.

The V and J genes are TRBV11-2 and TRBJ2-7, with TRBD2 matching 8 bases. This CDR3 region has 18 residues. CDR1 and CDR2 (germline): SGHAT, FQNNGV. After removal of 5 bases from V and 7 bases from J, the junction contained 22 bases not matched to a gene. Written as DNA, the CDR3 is TGTGCCAGCAGCCGCCTCGGGGGGGAATTCGGGTCTACGAGAGAGCAGTACTTC. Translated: CASSRLGGEFGSTREQYF. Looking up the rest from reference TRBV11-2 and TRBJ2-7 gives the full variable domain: EAGVAQSPRYKIIEKRQSVAFWCNPISGHATLYWYQQILGQGPKLLIQFQNNGVVDDSQLPKDRFSAERLKGVDSTLKIQPAKLEDSAVYLCASSRLGGEFGSTREQYFGPGTRLTVT.

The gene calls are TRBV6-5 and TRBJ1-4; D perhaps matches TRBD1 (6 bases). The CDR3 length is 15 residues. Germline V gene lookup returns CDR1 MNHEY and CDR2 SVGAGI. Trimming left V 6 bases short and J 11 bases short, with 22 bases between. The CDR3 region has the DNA TGTGCCAGCAGCCCCGCTGGGACAACGATCGGTAAACTGTTTTTT. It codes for CASSPAGTTIGKLFF.

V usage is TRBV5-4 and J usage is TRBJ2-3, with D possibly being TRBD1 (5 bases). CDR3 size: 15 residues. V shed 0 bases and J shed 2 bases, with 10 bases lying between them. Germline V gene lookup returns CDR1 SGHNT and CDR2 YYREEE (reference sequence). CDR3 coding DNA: TGTGCCAGCAGCTTGGACAGGAAAAACACAGATACGCAGTATTTT. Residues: CASSLDRKNTDTQYF.

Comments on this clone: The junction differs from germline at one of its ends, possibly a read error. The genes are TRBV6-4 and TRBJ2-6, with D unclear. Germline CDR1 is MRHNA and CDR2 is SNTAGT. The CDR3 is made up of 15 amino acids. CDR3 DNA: TGTGCCAGCAGTTACTCAACAGAAGGGGCCAACGTCCTGACTTTC. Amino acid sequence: CASSYSTEGANVLTF.

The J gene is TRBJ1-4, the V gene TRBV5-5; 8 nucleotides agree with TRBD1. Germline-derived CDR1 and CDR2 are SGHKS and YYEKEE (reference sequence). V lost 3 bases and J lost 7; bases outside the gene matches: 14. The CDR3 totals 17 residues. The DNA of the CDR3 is TGTGCCAGCAGCTCTATCCCCTCGACAGGGGTAGGTGAAAAACTGTTTTTT. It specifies CASSSIPSTGVGEKLFF. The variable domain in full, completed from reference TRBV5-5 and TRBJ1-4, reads DAGVTQSPTHLIKTRGQQVTLRCSPISGHKSVSWYQQVLGQGPQFIFQYYEKEERGRGNFPDRFSARQFPNYSSELNVNALLLGDSALYLCASSSIPSTGVGEKLFFGSGTQLSVL.

The CDR3 loop is CASSVTGINSPLHF. The CDR3 nucleotides are TGTGCCAGCAGTGTGACAGGGATTAATTCACCCCTCCACTTT. The chain has TRBV6-1 and TRBJ1-6; TRBD1 matches 7 bases. V was pared by 4 bases and J by 6 bases, with 3 bases of the junction left unmatched. Looked up from germline, CDR1 is MNHNS and CDR2 is SASEGT. This CDR3 is built from 14 residues.

The CDR3 loop reads CATSARGVGPGNTIYF. The DNA for the CDR3 is TGTGCCACCAGCGCCCGTGGCGTGGGGCCTGGAAACACCATATATTTT. The rearrangement uses TRBV15 and TRBJ1-3; possible D gene TRBD1, 5 bases. The germline V gene encodes CDR1 LNHNV and CDR2 YYDKDF (reference sequence). The length of the CDR3 is 16 residues. V lost 5 bases, J lost 2 bases, and 16 bases lay in between.